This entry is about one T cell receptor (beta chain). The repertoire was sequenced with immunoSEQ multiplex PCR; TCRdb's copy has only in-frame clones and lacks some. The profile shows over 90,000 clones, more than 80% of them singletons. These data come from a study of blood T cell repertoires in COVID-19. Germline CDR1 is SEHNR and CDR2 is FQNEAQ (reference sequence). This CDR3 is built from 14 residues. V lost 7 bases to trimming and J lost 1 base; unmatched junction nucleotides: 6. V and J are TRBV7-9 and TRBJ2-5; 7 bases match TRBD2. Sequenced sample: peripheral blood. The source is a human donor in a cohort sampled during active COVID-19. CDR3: CASIPWGGQETQYF. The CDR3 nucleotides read TGTGCCAGCATCCCTTGGGGGGGCCAAGAGACCCAGTACTTC.